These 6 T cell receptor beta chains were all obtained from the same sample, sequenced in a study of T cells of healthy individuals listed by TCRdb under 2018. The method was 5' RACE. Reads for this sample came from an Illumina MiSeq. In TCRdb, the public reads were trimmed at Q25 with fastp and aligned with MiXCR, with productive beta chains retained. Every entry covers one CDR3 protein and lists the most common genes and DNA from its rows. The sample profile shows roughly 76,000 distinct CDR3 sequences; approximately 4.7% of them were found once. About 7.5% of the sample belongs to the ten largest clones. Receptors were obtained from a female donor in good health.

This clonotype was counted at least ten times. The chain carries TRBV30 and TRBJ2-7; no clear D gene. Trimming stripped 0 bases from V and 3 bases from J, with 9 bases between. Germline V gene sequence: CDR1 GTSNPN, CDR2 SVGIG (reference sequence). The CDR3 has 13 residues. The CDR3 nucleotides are TGTGCCTGGAGTGTGAGCAGCCACTACGAGCAGTACTTC. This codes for CAWSVSSHYEQYF.

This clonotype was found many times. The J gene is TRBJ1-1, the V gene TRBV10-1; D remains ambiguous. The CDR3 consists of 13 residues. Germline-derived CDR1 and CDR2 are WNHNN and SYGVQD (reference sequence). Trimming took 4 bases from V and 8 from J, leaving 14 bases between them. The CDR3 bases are TGCGCCAGCAGTGGACCAATTACCGGAGAAGCTTTCTTT. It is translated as CASSGPITGEAFF.

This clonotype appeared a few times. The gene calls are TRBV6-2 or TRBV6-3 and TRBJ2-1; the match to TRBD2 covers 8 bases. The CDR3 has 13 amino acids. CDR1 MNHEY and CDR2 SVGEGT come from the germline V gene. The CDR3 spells CGSGSDSYNEQFF. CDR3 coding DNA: TGTGGAAGCGGGAGCGACTCCTACAATGAGCAGTTCTTC.

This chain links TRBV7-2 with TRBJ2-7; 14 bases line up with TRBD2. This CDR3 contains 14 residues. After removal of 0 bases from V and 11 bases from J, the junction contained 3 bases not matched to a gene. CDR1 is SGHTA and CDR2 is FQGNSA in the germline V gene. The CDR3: CASSLAGLAGEKYF. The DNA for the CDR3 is TGTGCCAGCAGCTTAGCGGGACTAGCGGGGGAGAAGTACTTC. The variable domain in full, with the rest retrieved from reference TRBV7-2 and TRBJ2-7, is GAGVSQSPSNKVTEKGKDVELRCDPISGHTALYWYRQSLGQGLEFLIYFQGNSAPDKSGLPSDRFSAERTGGSVSTLTIQRTQQEDSAVYLCASSLAGLAGEKYFGPGTRLTVT.

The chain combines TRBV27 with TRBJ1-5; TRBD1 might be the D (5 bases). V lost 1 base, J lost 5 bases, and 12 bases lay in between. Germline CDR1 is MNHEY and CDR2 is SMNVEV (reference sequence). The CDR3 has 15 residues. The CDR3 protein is CASSLWNTRDQPQHF. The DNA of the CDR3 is TGTGCCAGCAGTTTATGGAATACCAGGGATCAGCCCCAGCATTTT.

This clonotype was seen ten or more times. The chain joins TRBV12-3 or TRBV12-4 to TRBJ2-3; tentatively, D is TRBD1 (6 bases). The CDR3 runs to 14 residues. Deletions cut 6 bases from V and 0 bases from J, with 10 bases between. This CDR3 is CASSPGQSTDTQYF. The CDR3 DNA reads TGTGCCAGCAGCCCCGGACAGAGCACAGATACGCAGTATTTT.